A single sample gave rise to the 24 T cell receptor beta chains below, sequenced in a study of blood T cell repertoires in COVID-19. Assay: immunoSEQ multiplex PCR; the TCRdb copy retains only in-frame clones and omits some. There are around 150,000 clones in the sample; roughly 80% occur only once, and roughly 3.1% lies in the top ten. The material sequenced was peripheral blood. The receptors come from a man between 65 and 85 years old with acute or convalescent COVID-19.

CDR3 sequence: CAISVTGDFTF. For the CDR3, the DNA is TGTGCCATCAGTGTCACAGGGGATTTCACCTTC. V is TRBV10-3 and J is TRBJ1-2; TRBD1 agrees at 7 bases. The CDR3 covers 11 residues. V gave up 4 bases and J gave up 13 bases; unmatched junction bases: 6. From germline, CDR1 is ENHRY and CDR2 SYGVKD.

The gene calls are TRBV6-2 or TRBV6-3 and TRBJ2-7, with 8 bases lining up with TRBD1. This CDR3 is built from 14 residues. The germline V gene encodes CDR1 MNHEY and CDR2 SVGEGT. V trimming: 6 bases; J trimming: 2 bases; junction bases outside the gene matches: 6. CDR3 coding DNA: TGTGCCAGCAGCGCAGGGGGCCTCGCCTACGAGCAGTACTTC. It encodes CASSAGGLAYEQYF.

The rearrangement joins TRBV3-1 (or the pseudogene TRBV3-2) to TRBJ1-6, with D perhaps TRBD1 (6 bases). The germline gives CDR1 LGHDT, CDR2 YNNKEL (reference sequence). This CDR3 has 13 amino acids. The germline V and J ends were trimmed by 6 bases and 6 bases, with 9 bases remaining between them. For the CDR3, the DNA is TGTGCCAGCAGGGGACACTTTAATTCACCCCTCCACTTT. Translated: CASRGHFNSPLHF.

The gene calls are TRBV2 and TRBJ1-4; possibly TRBD1 for D (6 bases). The CDR3 contains 13 residues. Germline assignment: CDR1 SNHLY and CDR2 FYNNEI. Trimming removed 4 bases at V and 5 bases at J, with 8 bases between. In DNA, the CDR3 is TGTGCCAGCAGTGGGACAGAAAATGAAAAACTGTTTTTT. It codes for CASSGTENEKLFF.

The CDR3, as DNA: TGTGCCAGCTCACCGTCGACAGGGGGCGGCTACAATGAGCAGTTCTTC. Translation: CASSPSTGGGYNEQFF. V is TRBV18 and J is TRBJ2-1; 10 bases agree with TRBD1. The CDR3 extends over 16 amino acids. Germline V gene data show CDR1 as KGHSH and CDR2 as LQKENI. The V gene end was trimmed by 3 bases and the J gene end by 3 bases; junction bases not matched to a gene: 5.

This clone has just a few counts. V gene TRBV11-2 combines with J gene TRBJ1-1; D is perhaps TRBD1 (6 bases). Germline CDR1 reads SGHAT; CDR2 reads FQNNGV. There are 13 residues in the CDR3. Trimming removed 8 bases at V and 5 bases at J, with 15 bases between. DNA of the CDR3: TGTGCCAGCGCAACAGGGATTGATACTGAAGCTTTCTTT. Protein: CASATGIDTEAFF. The full variable domain, its missing parts supplied by reference TRBV11-2 and TRBJ1-1, is EAGVAQSPRYKIIEKRQSVAFWCNPISGHATLYWYQQILGQGPKLLIQFQNNGVVDDSQLPKDRFSAERLKGVDSTLKIQPAKLEDSAVYLCASATGIDTEAFFGQGTRLTVV.

The chain employs TRBV18 and TRBJ1-5; weak D call: TRBD1 (5 bases). V was cut by 2 bases and J by 3 bases, with 17 bases left in between. CDR1 KGHSH and CDR2 LQKENI come from the germline V gene. The CDR3 is made up of 17 amino acids. This CDR3 is CASSPSSGGGSNQPQHF. The CDR3 bases are TGTGCCAGCTCACCATCCTCAGGCGGGGGTTCCAATCAGCCCCAGCATTTT.

The V call is TRBV27, the J call TRBJ2-3; 11 bases align to TRBD1. Losses at the gene ends were 7 bases for V and 4 bases for J; bases not matched to a gene: 10. Germline-derived CDR1 and CDR2 are MNHEY and SMNVEV (reference sequence). The CDR3 spans 16 residues. The CDR3 DNA reads TGTGCCAGCACCGGCATGGACAGGGGGCTTGCAGATACGCAGTATTTT. Amino acid sequence: CASTGMDRGLADTQYF.

The rearrangement joins TRBV19 to TRBJ1-4, with 7 bases that match TRBD1. The CDR3 is made up of 13 amino acids. Germline loops: CDR1 LNHDA, CDR2 SQIVND (reference sequence). V shed 10 bases and J 4 bases; nucleotides not matched to a gene: 6. CDR3 nucleotides: TGTGCCACCAAGGGGACAGTTAATGAAAAACTGTTTTTT. Translated, it gives CATKGTVNEKLFF.

This clone was seen just once. The chain carries TRBV19 and TRBJ2-6, with 9 positions matching TRBD1. Germline loops: CDR1 LNHDA, CDR2 SQIVND (reference sequence). The CDR3 covers 16 residues. V lost 6 bases, J lost 4 bases, and 7 bases stayed unmatched. The CDR3 loop is CASRELQGAGANVLTF. The CDR3 coding sequence is TGTGCCAGTAGGGAACTACAGGGGGCAGGGGCCAACGTCCTGACTTTC.

This sequence joins TRBV6-1 and TRBJ2-4; TRBD2 aligns across 7 bases. The V gene's germline CDR1 is MNHNS and CDR2 SASEGT. The CDR3 sequence is 16 residues long. J was trimmed by 0 bases and V by 3 bases; bases with no gene match: 5. CDR3 amino acids: CASSDTSALAKNIQYF. DNA for the CDR3: TGTGCCAGCAGTGACACTAGCGCACTAGCCAAAAACATTCAGTACTTC.

The chain has TRBV28 and TRBJ1-5; the D is unclear. The CDR3 is 14 amino acids. Per germline, CDR1 MDHEN and CDR2 SYDVKM. V dropped 5 bases and J dropped 6 bases, with 14 bases sitting between them. The CDR3 DNA follows: TGTGCCAGCAGTCGACCGGGCAGCGGTCAGCCCCAGCATTTT. Translating gives CASSRPGSGQPQHF. Using reference TRBV28 and TRBJ1-5 for the parts outside the CDR3, the full variable domain is DVKVTQSSRYLVKRTGEKVFLECVQDMDHENMFWYRQDPGLGLRLIYFSYDVKMKEKGDIPEGYSVSREKKERFSLILESASTNQTSMYLCASSRPGSGQPQHFGDGTRLSIL.

The chain combines TRBV28 with TRBJ1-5; D call uncertain. Per the germline V gene, CDR1 is MDHEN and CDR2 is SYDVKM. V lost 7 bases and J 7 bases, leaving 17 bases between the germline ends. The CDR3 length is 14 residues. The CDR3 sequence is CASKETQLIQPQHF. The CDR3 region has the DNA TGTGCCAGCAAAGAAACTCAATTAATACAGCCCCAGCATTTT.

The chain employs TRBV27 and TRBJ1-2; a possible D gene is TRBD1 (6 bases). The CDR3 is made up of 15 amino acids. The V gene's germline CDR1 is MNHEY and CDR2 SMNVEV (reference sequence). The ends were cut back, 6 bases at V and 7 bases at J, with 21 bases in the middle. CDR3: CASSRIGGPAGGYTF. The CDR3 bases are TGTGCCAGCAGCCGAATTGGGGGCCCCGCCGGTGGCTACACCTTC.

The chain recombines TRBV5-6 with TRBJ2-7; 8 bases line up with TRBD1. V was clipped by 4 bases and J by 6 bases; unmatched bases: 9. Germline CDR1 SGHDT, CDR2 YYEEEE. This CDR3 is 14 amino acids long. The CDR3 coding sequence is TGTGCCAGCAGCCTAGGAGGGACAGGCCTCGAGCAGTACTTC. It yields the protein CASSLGGTGLEQYF.

V is TRBV5-5 and J is TRBJ2-2; perhaps TRBD1 as D (5 bases). The CDR3 is 13 amino acids. V lost 4 bases and J 1 base, leaving 5 bases between the germline ends. CDR1 is SGHKS and CDR2 is YYEKEE in the germline V gene (reference sequence). The CDR3 DNA reads TGTGCCAGCAGCCAGGGGAACACCGGGGAGCTGTTTTTT. This gives the protein CASSQGNTGELFF.

The chain uses TRBV3-1 (or the pseudogene TRBV3-2) and TRBJ1-1, with D tentatively TRBD1 (5 bases). Germline CDR1 is LGHDT and CDR2 is YNNKEL (reference sequence). CDR3 length equals 14 residues. Trimming cost V 3 bases and J 2 bases, with 10 bases left between them. CDR3 protein: CASSQAGDNTEAFF. Written as DNA, the CDR3 is TGTGCCAGCAGCCAGGCGGGGGATAACACTGAAGCTTTCTTT.

This clone was observed once. V is TRBV5-1 and J is TRBJ1-1; 9 bases fit TRBD1. The CDR3 has 15 residues. Unmatched junction bases numbered 6, after V lost 4 bases and J lost 2 bases. Germline CDR1 is SGHRS and CDR2 is YFSETQ. The CDR3 reads CASSPTGGRNTEAFF. The CDR3 nucleotides are TGCGCCAGCAGCCCGACAGGGGGAAGAAACACTGAAGCTTTCTTT.

This clone was observed a few times. The chain recombines TRBV5-1 with TRBJ2-4; weak D call: TRBD1 (5 bases). The CDR3 contains 16 residues. Trimming took off 4 bases at V and 3 bases at J, with 17 bases between the two ends. Germline lookup yields CDR1 SGHRS and CDR2 YFSETQ. The CDR3: CASSPGVGPVKNIQYF. In nucleotides, the CDR3 is TGCGCCAGCAGCCCAGGAGTGGGGCCGGTCAAAAACATTCAGTACTTC. Full variable domain (outside the CDR3, taken from reference TRBV5-1 and TRBJ2-4): KAGVTQTPRYLIKTRGQQVTLSCSPISGHRSVSWYQQTPGQGLQFLFEYFSETQRNKGNFPGRFSGRQFSNSRSEMNVSTLELGDSALYLCASSPGVGPVKNIQYFGAGTRLSVL.

The V call is TRBV7-2, the J call TRBJ1-1; TRBD1 matches 7 bases. This CDR3 contains 12 residues. Germline trimming cut 5 bases from V and 12 bases from J; bases unmatched to any gene: 9. Germline values: CDR1 SGHTA, CDR2 FQGNSA. In DNA, the CDR3 is TGTGCCAGCAGCCTTACGGACAGGACTCCTTTCTTT. It encodes CASSLTDRTPFF.

This clone was counted many times. The chain combines TRBV28 with TRBJ1-2; D remains unclear. Trimming stripped 2 bases from V and 1 base from J, with 5 bases between. Per the germline V gene, CDR1 is MDHEN and CDR2 is SYDVKM. The CDR3 loop spans 13 amino acids. The CDR3 DNA reads TGTGCCAGCAGTTTAGGAGTTAACTATGGCTACACCTTC. This sequence encodes CASSLGVNYGYTF.

V is TRBV6-2 or TRBV6-3 and J is TRBJ1-6; D remains unclear. Germline CDR1 MNHEY, CDR2 SVGEGT. This CDR3 has 14 residues. V was shortened by 2 bases and J by 10 bases, with 12 bases between the two germline ends. In DNA, the CDR3 is TGTGCCAGCAGTTACCGGCGAGGAAGATCACCCCTCCACTTT. Translated, it gives CASSYRRGRSPLHF.

The genes are TRBV19 and TRBJ1-5, with D perhaps matching TRBD1 (6 bases). Trimming shortened V by 4 bases and J by 0 bases, and 13 bases separated the two germline ends. The CDR3 has 16 amino acids. Per the germline V gene, CDR1 is LNHDA and CDR2 is SQIVND (reference sequence). In DNA form, the CDR3 reads TGTGCCAGTAGTACCCCGGACAGTTATAGCAATCAGCCCCAGCATTTT. As protein: CASSTPDSYSNQPQHF.

This clone was detected once. The genes are TRBV10-3 and TRBJ2-3, with D possibly TRBD2 on 6 matching bases. CDR1 and CDR2 (germline): ENHRY, SYGVKD. This CDR3 comprises 14 residues. V shed 2 bases and J shed 0 bases, with 6 bases lying between them. The CDR3 nucleotides read TGTGCCATCAGTGAGCTAGCGAGCACAGATACGCAGTATTTT. It is translated as CAISELASTDTQYF.